This is a list of T cell receptor beta chains from one sample in a study of blood T cell repertoires in COVID-19. TCRdb keeps only in-frame clones here, not all; method: immunoSEQ multiplex PCR. The table shows 100,000 to 150,000 clones, with roughly four fifths occurring only once. The material sequenced was peripheral blood. The receptor set was obtained from a man in his 60s with acute or convalescent COVID-19. Each CDR3 is given with its conserved first and last residue. A D gene is named only where the DNA matches it firmly. Size is stated for part of the rows, as once, few or many counts, or as a class when the clone is expanded.

clone_size	j_call	d_call	v_call	cdr3_aa	cdr3_nt
few	TRBJ2-2	NA	TRBV25-1	CASSEAGQETGELFF	TGTGCCAGCAGCGAAGCGGGACAGGAGACCGGGGAGCTGTTTTTT
NA	TRBJ1-1	NA	TRBV27	CASRTPVRGRNTEAFF	TGTGCCAGCAGGACCCCGGTGCGAGGGAGGAACACTGAAGCTTTCTTT
NA	TRBJ2-1	NA	TRBV24-1	CATSDPPTGGVEQFF	TGTGCCACCAGTGATCCCCCCACAGGTGGGGTGGAGCAGTTCTTC
NA	TRBJ2-5	NA	TRBV19	CASSSSGFPETQYF	TGTGCCAGTAGCAGCTCAGGGTTTCCAGAGACCCAGTACTTC
NA	TRBJ2-1	NA	TRBV11-2	CASSVGAFQFF	TGTGCCAGCAGCGTAGGGGCATTTCAGTTCTTC
few	TRBJ1-1	NA	TRBV28	CASSFLGGRVVNTEAFF	TGTGCCAGCAGTTTTTTGGGGGGGCGGGTGGTGAACACTGAAGCTTTCTTT
NA	TRBJ2-7	NA	TRBV7-2	CASSLGPPRLPYEQYF	TGTGCCAGCAGCTTAGGCCCCCCCAGATTACCCTACGAGCAGTACTTC
NA	TRBJ1-2	TRBD1	TRBV7-9	CASSSEGQLINYGYTF	TGTGCCAGCAGCTCCGAGGGACAGCTGATTAACTATGGCTACACCTTC
NA	TRBJ2-1	NA	TRBV5-1	CASAPPQTGYWFF	TGCGCCAGCGCCCCACCCCAAACAGGGTATTGGTTCTTC
few	TRBJ1-5	NA	TRBV9	CASSVESGQGPQHF	TGTGCCAGCAGCGTAGAGTCAGGTCAAGGGCCCCAGCATTTT
NA	TRBJ2-5	NA	TRBV5-1	CASSSTAGETQYF	TGCGCCAGCAGCTCCACTGCGGGAGAGACCCAGTACTTC
NA	TRBJ1-1	TRBD1	TRBV7-3	CASSLTRTGDTEAFF	TGTGCCAGCAGCTTAACGAGGACAGGGGACACTGAAGCTTTCTTT
NA	TRBJ2-1	NA	TRBV18	CASSPVTGVNEQFF	TGTGCCAGCTCACCAGTAACGGGAGTCAATGAGCAGTTCTTC
NA	TRBJ1-1	NA	TRBV5-1	CASSAPSAAMNTEAFF	TGCGCCAGCAGCGCCCCCTCGGCAGCGATGAACACTGAAGCTTTCTTT
NA	TRBJ2-7	NA	TRBV18	CASSPPSSYEQYF	TGTGCCAGCTCACCTCCGAGCTCCTACGAGCAGTACTTC
NA	TRBJ1-1	NA	TRBV19	CASSTPRGRGALNTEAFF	TGTGCCAGTAGTACGCCCCGGGGGAGGGGGGCATTGAACACTGAAGCTTTCTTT
once	TRBJ2-3	NA	TRBV5-1	CASSLDGLWGSTDTQYF	TGCGCCAGCAGCTTGGACGGACTATGGGGGAGTACAGATACGCAGTATTTT
NA	TRBJ2-7	TRBD1	TRBV18	CASSRLGQGGTYEQYF	TGTGCCAGCTCACGCTTGGGACAGGGCGGGACCTACGAGCAGTACTTC
NA	TRBJ1-2	NA	TRBV5-1	CASSPGTGGYGYTF	TGCGCCAGCAGCCCAGGGACGGGGGGCTATGGCTACACCTTC
once	TRBJ2-7	TRBD2	TRBV28	CASSSSSGSYF	TGTGCCAGCAGTTCCTCAAGCGGGAGCTACTTC
NA	TRBJ1-3	TRBD1	TRBV25-1	CASSVGQGPGNTIYF	TGTGCCAGCAGTGTGGGACAGGGCCCTGGAAACACCATATATTTT
NA	TRBJ1-2	TRBD1	TRBV29-1	CSVGQGPRNYGYTF	TGCAGCGTAGGACAGGGGCCTCGTAACTATGGCTACACCTTC
once	TRBJ2-2	NA	TRBV25-1	CASSEPRGSTGELFF	TGTGCCAGCAGTGAACCCAGGGGTAGCACCGGGGAGCTGTTTTTT
NA	TRBJ2-5	TRBD1	TRBV5-4	CASSPDRGGETQYF	TGTGCCAGCAGCCCCGACAGGGGGGGGGAGACCCAGTACTTC
once	TRBJ2-6	TRBD2	TRBV7-3	CASSREGPGANVLTF	TGTGCCAGCAGCCGGGAGGGCCCTGGGGCCAACGTCCTGACTTTC
few	TRBJ2-7	TRBD1	TRBV11-2	CASSLDSRTGVNEQYF	TGTGCCAGCAGCTTAGATTCCCGGACAGGGGTTAACGAGCAGTACTTC
once	TRBJ2-7	TRBD2	TRBV5-4	CASSLGLAGGEQYF	TGTGCCAGCAGCCTGGGACTAGCGGGAGGCGAGCAGTACTTC
NA	TRBJ1-5	NA	TRBV28	CASTVNNQPQHF	TGTGCCAGCACGGTAAACAATCAGCCCCAGCATTTT
NA	TRBJ2-3	NA	TRBV6-5	CASSYSSPGSTDTQYF	TGTGCCAGCAGTTACTCGTCGCCGGGGAGCACAGATACGCAGTATTTT
NA	TRBJ2-6	NA	TRBV21-1	CASSFRTSGFGANVLTF	TGTGCCAGCAGCTTCCGGACTAGCGGGTTCGGGGCCAACGTCCTGACTTTC
NA	TRBJ2-5	TRBD2	TRBV5-1	CASSLVAGGSQETQYF	TGCGCCAGCAGCTTGGTTGCGGGGGGGAGTCAAGAGACCCAGTACTTC
NA	TRBJ1-2	NA	TRBV18	CASSPMTGGAGIDGYTF	TGTGCCAGCTCACCAATGACGGGGGGCGCGGGAATTGATGGCTACACCTTC
NA	TRBJ1-4	NA	TRBV5-4	CASSLGGGREKLFF	TGTGCCAGCAGCTTGGGCGGAGGGAGGGAAAAACTGTTTTTT